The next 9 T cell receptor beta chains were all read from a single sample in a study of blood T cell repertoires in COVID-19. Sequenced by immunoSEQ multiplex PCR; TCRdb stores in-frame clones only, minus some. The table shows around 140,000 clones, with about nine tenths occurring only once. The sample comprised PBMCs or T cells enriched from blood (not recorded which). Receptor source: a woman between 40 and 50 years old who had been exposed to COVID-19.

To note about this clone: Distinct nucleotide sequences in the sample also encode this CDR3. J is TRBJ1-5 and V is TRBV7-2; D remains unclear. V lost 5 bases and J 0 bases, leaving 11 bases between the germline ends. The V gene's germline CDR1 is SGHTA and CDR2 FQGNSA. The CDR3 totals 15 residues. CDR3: CASSPQANSNQPQHF. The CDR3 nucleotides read TGTGCCAGCAGCCCTCAGGCAAATAGCAATCAGCCCCAGCATTTT.

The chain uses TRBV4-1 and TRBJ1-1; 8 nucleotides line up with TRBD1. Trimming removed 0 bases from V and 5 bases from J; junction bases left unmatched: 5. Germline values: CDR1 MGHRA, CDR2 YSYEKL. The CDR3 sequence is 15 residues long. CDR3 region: CASSQEGQGRTEAFF. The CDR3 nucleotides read TGCGCCAGCAGCCAAGAAGGACAGGGCCGGACTGAAGCTTTCTTT.

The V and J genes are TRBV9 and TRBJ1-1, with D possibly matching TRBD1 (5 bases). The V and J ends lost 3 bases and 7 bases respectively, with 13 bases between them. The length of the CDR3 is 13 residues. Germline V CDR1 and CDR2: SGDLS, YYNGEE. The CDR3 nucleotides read TGTGCCAGCAGCGCCGGGAGGGACCGTGAAGCTTTCTTT. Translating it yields CASSAGRDREAFF.

As DNA, the CDR3 is TGCGCCAGCAGTGGCGGAGACAGGGCACATCAGCCCCAGCATTTT. This gives the protein CASSGGDRAHQPQHF. This chain connects TRBV10-2 to TRBJ1-5; 7 bases agree with TRBD1. This CDR3 is 15 amino acids long. Unmatched junction bases numbered 8, after V lost 4 bases and J lost 5 bases. Germline lookup yields CDR1 WSHSY and CDR2 SAAADI.

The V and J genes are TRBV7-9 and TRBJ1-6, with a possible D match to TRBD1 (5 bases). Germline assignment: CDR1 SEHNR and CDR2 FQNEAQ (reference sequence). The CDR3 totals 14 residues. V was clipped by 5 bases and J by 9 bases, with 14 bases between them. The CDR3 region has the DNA TGTGCCAGCAGCCCCGGGGGGAAAGGTTCACCCCTCCACTTT. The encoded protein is CASSPGGKGSPLHF.

In DNA form, the CDR3 reads TGTGCCAGCAGCACGCAGGGATCTTCCTACGAGCAGTACTTC. It codes for CASSTQGSSYEQYF. The chain uses TRBV7-3 and TRBJ2-7; D perhaps matches TRBD1 (5 bases). CDR1 is SGHTA and CDR2 is FQGTGA in the germline V gene. V lost 5 bases and J 1 base, leaving 12 bases between the germline ends. The CDR3 is 14 amino acids. Complete variable domain (other parts from reference TRBV7-3 and TRBJ2-7): GAGVSQTPSNKVTEKGKYVELRCDPISGHTALYWYRQSLGQGPEFLIYFQGTGAADDSGLPNDRFFAVRPEGSVSTLKIQRTERGDSAVYLCASSTQGSSYEQYFGPGTRLTVT.

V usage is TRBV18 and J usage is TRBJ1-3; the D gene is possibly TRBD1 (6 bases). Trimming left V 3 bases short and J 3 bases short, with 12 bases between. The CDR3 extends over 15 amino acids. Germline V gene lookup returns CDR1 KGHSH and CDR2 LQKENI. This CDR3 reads CASSPTQGFGNTIYF. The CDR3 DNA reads TGTGCCAGCTCACCGACACAGGGCTTTGGAAACACCATATATTTT.

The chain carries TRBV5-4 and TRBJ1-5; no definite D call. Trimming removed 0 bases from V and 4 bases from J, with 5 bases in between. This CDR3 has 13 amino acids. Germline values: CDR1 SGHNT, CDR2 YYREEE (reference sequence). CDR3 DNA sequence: TGTGCCAGCAGCTTGGGGCAGAATCAGCCCCAGCATTTT. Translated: CASSLGQNQPQHF.

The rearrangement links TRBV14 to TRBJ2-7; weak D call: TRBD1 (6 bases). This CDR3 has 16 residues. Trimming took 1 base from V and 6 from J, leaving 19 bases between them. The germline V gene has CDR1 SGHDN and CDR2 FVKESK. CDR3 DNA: TGTGCCAGCAGCCAAGGAAAAGGGGTGGGGGCGGCCGAGCAGTACTTC. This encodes CASSQGKGVGAAEQYF.